Below are 27 T cell receptor beta chains sequenced from a single sample in a study of identical twins. TCRdb re-called the 5' RACE reads through MiXCR, storing one row per CDR3 protein. The sample carries under 250,000 distinct CDR3 sequences, 6% to 8.5% recorded once. This same sample was also taken into another study, of yellow fever vaccine responses in identical twins.

Sequencing used CD8+ T cells sorted from blood. The receptors were sampled from a woman in her late teens or twenties in good health.

Here the CDR3 DNA reads TGCGCCAGCAGTCCCATTGGGGGCTTTGAAGCTTTCTTT. This gives the protein CASSPIGGFEAFF. The V call is TRBV4-1, the J call TRBJ1-1; D might be TRBD1 (6 bases). Trimming pared 6 bases from V and 7 bases from J, leaving 15 bases between. In germline, CDR1 is MGHRA, CDR2 YSYEKL. The CDR3 extends over 13 amino acids.

This clonotype has ten or more counts. This chain joins TRBV5-1 and TRBJ2-3; no firm D call. The CDR3 spans 12 residues. The V gene's germline CDR1 is SGHRS and CDR2 YFSETQ. V lost 1 base, J lost 2 bases, and 2 bases lay in between. The CDR3 DNA reads TGCGCCAGCAGCTTGAACACAGATACGCAGTATTTT. Its protein is CASSLNTDTQYF.

This chain joins TRBV6-5 and TRBJ1-6; D is unclear. The CDR3 is made up of 13 amino acids. Germline CDR1 and CDR2: MNHEY and SVGAGI. The V end lost 0 bases, the J end lost 5 bases, and 2 bases lay between the germline ends. The DNA of the CDR3 is TGTGCCAGCAGTTACTCGGATAATTCACCCCTCCACTTT. Translating it yields CASSYSDNSPLHF.

This clonotype was found a few times. This sequence joins TRBV27 and TRBJ2-2; 11 bases map to TRBD2. Germline-derived CDR1 and CDR2 are MNHEY and SMNVEV (reference sequence). This CDR3 contains 17 residues. V was pared by 3 bases and J by 5 bases, with 8 bases of the junction left unmatched. This chain's CDR3 is CASSFIAGGSGTGELFF. The CDR3 bases are TGTGCCAGCAGTTTCATAGCGGGAGGGTCGGGGACCGGGGAGCTGTTTTTT.

In this sample, this clonotype turned up a few times. The chain employs TRBV6-1 and TRBJ2-2; a weak D match, TRBD1 (6 bases). CDR1 is MNHNS, CDR2 SASEGT, per germline. Trimming shortened V by 1 base and J by 1 base, and 10 bases separated the two germline ends. The CDR3 sequence is 16 residues long. The CDR3 DNA sequence: TGTGCCAGCAGTGAAGGGGACACTTGGAACACCGGGGAGCTGTTTTTT. The encoded protein is CASSEGDTWNTGELFF.

The table lists this clonotype with many counts. CDR3 sequence (DNA): TGCAGTATTACGGGACTCCCAAGGCAGTACTTC. This gives the protein CSITGLPRQYF. The genes are TRBV20-1 and TRBJ2-5; TRBD2 is a possible D gene (6 bases). CDR1 and CDR2 from the germline V gene are DFQATT and SNEGSKA (reference sequence). V was cut by 8 bases and J by 11 bases, with 18 bases left in between. CDR3 length: 11 residues.

This clonotype was observed many times. The chain uses TRBV12-3 or TRBV12-4 and TRBJ2-2; the D call may be TRBD1 or TRBD2 (5 bases each). V lost 4 bases, J lost 2 bases, and 8 bases lay in between. The CDR3 runs to 14 residues. CDR3 protein: CASSSGTNTGELFF. Written as DNA, the CDR3 is TGTGCCAGCAGTTCGGGGACCAACACCGGGGAGCTGTTTTTT.

In its sample, this clonotype was seen a few times. A much larger clone is a single base away; this may be a read error. This chain links TRBV7-9 with TRBJ2-2, with unresolved D. CDR1 and CDR2 from the germline V gene are SEHNR and FQNEAQ (reference sequence). V was cut by 2 bases and J by 6 bases, with 4 bases left in between. The CDR3 is 12 residues long. Here the CDR3 DNA reads TGTGCCAGCAGCTTATGGGCCGGGGAGCTGTTTTTT. Translated, it gives CASSLWAGELFF.

This clonotype showed up just a few times. The CDR3 sequence is CASSLLGSGEKLFF. The CDR3 DNA follows: TGTGCCAGCAGTTTATTGGGGTCGGGTGAAAAACTGTTTTTT. The chain joins TRBV28 to TRBJ1-4; no firm D call. Trimming took off 1 base at V and 7 bases at J, with 10 bases between the two ends. This CDR3 has 14 amino acids. Germline lookup yields CDR1 MDHEN and CDR2 SYDVKM.

V and J are TRBV4-1 and TRBJ1-2; D gene ambiguous. The CDR3 is 12 residues long. The ends were cut back, 1 base at V and 8 bases at J, with 8 bases in the middle. CDR1 and CDR2 from the germline V gene are MGHRA and YSYEKL. CDR3 in DNA: TGCGCCAGCAGCCAAGCGGGGTCCGGCTACACCTTC. Protein sequence: CASSQAGSGYTF.

This clonotype has at least ten counts. The J gene is TRBJ2-2, the V gene TRBV6-4, with 9 bases aligning to TRBD1. The CDR3 is 15 residues long. Trimming at V came to 4 bases and at J to 3 bases, leaving 3 bases not matched to a gene. CDR1 is MRHNA, CDR2 SNTAGT, per germline. This CDR3 is CASSGGQGHTGELFF. CDR3 in DNA: TGTGCCAGCAGTGGAGGACAGGGGCACACCGGGGAGCTGTTTTTT.

The genes are TRBV24-1 and TRBJ2-7; D tentatively reads TRBD1 or TRBD2 (5 bases each). V was cut by 1 base and J by 6 bases, with 9 bases left in between. The CDR3 spans 13 residues. Germline V gene sequence: CDR1 KGHDR, CDR2 SFDVKD. This CDR3 reads CATSDFHGTEQYF. In DNA, the CDR3 is TGTGCCACCAGTGATTTTCACGGGACCGAGCAGTACTTC.

This clonotype was seen a few times. The V and J genes are TRBV27 and TRBJ2-7; TRBD2 is a possible D gene (5 bases). Germline V CDR1 and CDR2: MNHEY, SMNVEV (reference sequence). V dropped 7 bases and J dropped 1 base, with 14 bases sitting between them. CDR3 length: 14 residues. This CDR3 reads CASKTAGPSYEQYF. CDR3 DNA sequence: TGTGCCAGCAAAACCGCGGGTCCATCCTACGAGCAGTACTTC.

This clonotype was detected ten times or more. The rearrangement links TRBV7-9 to TRBJ2-1; possibly TRBD2 for D (6 bases). Trimming cost V 5 bases and J 0 bases, with 14 bases left between them. From germline, CDR1 is SEHNR and CDR2 FQNEAQ (reference sequence). The CDR3 loop spans 16 amino acids. DNA of the CDR3: TGTGCCAGCAGCGGTTTCGGGGGTAGCTCCTACAATGAGCAGTTCTTC. This sequence encodes CASSGFGGSSYNEQFF.

In its sample, this clonotype was seen a few times. The gene calls are TRBV2 and TRBJ2-2; 8 positions agree with TRBD2. J lost 7 bases, V lost 3 bases, and 10 bases had no gene match. CDR1 is SNHLY, CDR2 FYNNEI, per germline. This CDR3 has 16 residues. The CDR3 here is CASSDSGGMSGGELFF. The CDR3 nucleotides read TGTGCCAGCAGTGACAGCGGGGGTATGTCGGGCGGGGAGCTGTTTTTT.

The chain joins TRBV6-1 to TRBJ1-1, with TRBD1 identical over 7 bases. CDR1 is MNHNS and CDR2 is SASEGT in the germline V gene. The CDR3 is 13 amino acids. Trimming took 6 bases from V and 7 from J; bases not matched to a gene: 8. CDR3 nucleotide sequence: TGTGCCAGCAGAGCGGGACAGCCAGTTGAAGCTTTCTTT. It is translated as CASRAGQPVEAFF.

There are many counts of this clonotype. This chain links TRBV29-1 with TRBJ2-7; 13 bases agree with TRBD2. CDR1 is SQVTM, CDR2 ANQGSEA, per germline. This CDR3 has 18 amino acids. V lost 0 bases and J lost 3; bases outside the gene matches: 11. The CDR3 region is CSVEDQGTSGEYRYEQYF. The CDR3 DNA sequence: TGCAGCGTTGAAGACCAAGGGACTAGCGGGGAATATCGCTACGAGCAGTACTTC.

A few counts support this clonotype. This could be a read error, since a much larger clone is one nucleotide away. This rearrangement joins TRBV10-3 to TRBJ2-5; D gene uncertain. V was clipped by 4 bases and J by 2 bases, with 11 bases between them. CDR1 and CDR2 (germline): ENHRY, SYGVKD. This CDR3 region has 14 residues. This chain's CDR3 is CAISGERAQETQYF. In nucleotides, the CDR3 is TGTGCCATCAGTGGAGAACGGGCTCAAGAGACCCAGTACTTC.

This clonotype showed up many times. The genes are TRBV29-1 and TRBJ2-3; D is tentatively TRBD1 or TRBD2 (5 bases each). This CDR3 comprises 16 residues. Germline CDR1 SQVTM, CDR2 ANQGSEA. Trimming removed 4 bases at V and 6 bases at J, with 23 bases between. CDR3 in DNA: TGCAGCGTTGTCGGGAAAGAAACAGGCCCTAAGGATACGCAGTATTTT. Its translation: CSVVGKETGPKDTQYF.

The table lists this clonotype with a few counts. The chain links TRBV7-7 to TRBJ2-1; the match to TRBD2 covers 9 bases. This CDR3 comprises 15 residues. Germline CDR1 reads SSHAT; CDR2 reads FNYEAQ (reference sequence). V gave up 5 bases and J gave up 7 bases; unmatched junction bases: 9. In DNA, the CDR3 is TGTGCCAGCAGCGCCTCGGCGGGGGGGTTTAATGAGCAGTTCTTC. The encoded protein is CASSASAGGFNEQFF.

This clonotype was observed many times. This chain connects TRBV12-3 or TRBV12-4 to TRBJ1-3, with D perhaps matching TRBD1 (6 bases). The CDR3 spans 14 residues. V shed 6 bases and J shed 4 bases, with 13 bases lying between them. The CDR3 here is CASRLWGAGNTIYF. The CDR3 region has the DNA TGTGCCAGCAGACTATGGGGGGCAGGAAACACCATATATTTT.

In its sample, this clonotype was seen many times. The CDR3 bases are TGTGCCAGCAGCAGCCGACAGGGTGGGACCACAGATACGCAGTATTTT. It yields the protein CASSSRQGGTTDTQYF. This rearrangement joins TRBV7-8 to TRBJ2-3, with TRBD1 matching 7 bases. Germline CDR1 reads SGHVS; CDR2 reads FQNEAQ. Trimming at V came to 5 bases and at J to 2 bases, leaving 10 bases not matched to a gene. The CDR3 is made up of 16 amino acids.

The chain joins TRBV29-1 to TRBJ2-3; possible D gene TRBD1, 7 bases. The CDR3 loop spans 15 amino acids. Germline V gives CDR1 SQVTM, CDR2 ANQGSEA. Trimming stripped 5 bases from V and 4 bases from J, with 19 bases between. CDR3: CSVYLTGRWADTQYF. CDR3 nucleotides: TGCAGCGTTTACCTGACAGGGAGGTGGGCAGATACGCAGTATTTT.

This clonotype was recorded at least ten times. J is TRBJ2-7 and V is TRBV6-1; tentatively, D is TRBD2 (5 bases). The CDR3 totals 15 residues. V was trimmed by 0 bases and J by 3 bases, leaving 12 bases between them. Germline V gene data show CDR1 as MNHNS and CDR2 as SASEGT. CDR3 sequence (DNA): TGTGCCAGCAGTGAAGCGGTGGGGAGACTCTACGAGCAGTACTTC. Its translation is CASSEAVGRLYEQYF.

This clonotype occurred a few times. The CDR3 reads CASSLISGNFYEQYF. CDR3 sequence (DNA): TGTGCCAGCAGTTTGATTAGCGGGAACTTCTACGAGCAGTACTTC. This chain links TRBV27 with TRBJ2-7; 8 bases map to TRBD2. V dropped 3 bases and J dropped 3; count of bases not matched to a gene: 7. Per germline, CDR1 MNHEY and CDR2 SMNVEV (reference sequence). CDR3 length equals 15 residues.

This clonotype was observed at least ten times. The V and J genes are TRBV25-1 and TRBJ2-1; no clear D gene. Germline V gene sequence: CDR1 MGHDK, CDR2 SYGVNS. The V end lost 4 bases, the J end lost 0 bases, and 7 bases lay between the germline ends. CDR3 length: 14 residues. The CDR3 DNA is TGTGCCAGCAGTGCCCTAAGCTCCTACAATGAGCAGTTCTTC. Translation: CASSALSSYNEQFF. Combining the CDR3 with reference TRBV25-1 and TRBJ2-1 gives the whole variable domain EADIYQTPRYLVIGTGKKITLECSQTMGHDKMYWYQQDPGMELHLIHYSYGVNSTEKGDLSSESTVSRIRTEHFPLTLESARPSHTSQYLCASSALSSYNEQFFGPGTRLTVL.

This clonotype has more than one count but fewer than ten. The chain is built from TRBV12-3 or TRBV12-4 and TRBJ2-2, with D perhaps matching TRBD2 (6 bases). V was cut by 3 bases and J by 1 base, with 9 bases left in between. The CDR3 contains 15 residues. As DNA, the CDR3 is TGTGCCAGCAGTTTCTCGGGGGAGAACACCGGGGAGCTGTTTTTT. It is translated as CASSFSGENTGELFF.